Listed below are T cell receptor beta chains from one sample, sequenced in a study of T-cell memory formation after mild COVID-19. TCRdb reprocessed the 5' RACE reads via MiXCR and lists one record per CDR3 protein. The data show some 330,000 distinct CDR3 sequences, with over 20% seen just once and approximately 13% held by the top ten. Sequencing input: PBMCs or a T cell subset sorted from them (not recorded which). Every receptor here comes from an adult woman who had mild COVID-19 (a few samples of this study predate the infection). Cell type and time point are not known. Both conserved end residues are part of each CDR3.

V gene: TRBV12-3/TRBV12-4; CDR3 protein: CASSRGLALTDTQYF
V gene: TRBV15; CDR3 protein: CATSRVDTDTQYF
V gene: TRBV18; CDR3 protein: CASSSSTYNEQFF
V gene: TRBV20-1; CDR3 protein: CSASGTSYEQYF
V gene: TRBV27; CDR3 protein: CASSNSYSGDEQFF
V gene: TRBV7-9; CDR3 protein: CASSLEVRNTEAFF
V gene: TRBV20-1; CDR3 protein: CSARPLAGGPQGQETQYF
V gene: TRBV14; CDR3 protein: CASSQVGIVGANTGELFF
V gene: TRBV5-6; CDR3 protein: CASSPAVTTNNEQFF
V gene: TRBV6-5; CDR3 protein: CASSRQPLAGGISYEQYF
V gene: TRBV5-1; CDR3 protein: CASYANKNIQYF
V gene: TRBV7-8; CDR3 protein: CASSLALASGNTDTQYF
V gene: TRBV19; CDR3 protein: CASSARHGANHEQYF